Listed here are 18 T cell receptor beta chains from one sample, sequenced in a study of shared clonotypes between healthy human individuals. Clones were read by immunoSEQ multiplex PCR, and TCRdb kept only the in-frame ones, dropping some. The sample has 850,000 to 1,100,000 clones, around 77% seen once. The sequencing input was memory CD4+ T cells from PBMCs. As to subset: CD45RA-negative fraction. Receptors originate from a man aged 18 to 30 in good health. Some clones in this sample may be carry-over from other donors' samples.

The chain carries TRBV7-2 and TRBJ2-7, with D maybe TRBD2 (5 bases). Germline V lookup: CDR1 SGHTA, CDR2 FQGNSA. The CDR3 contains 14 residues. Trimming took off 1 base at V and 9 bases at J, with 16 bases between the two ends. This chain's CDR3 is CASSLVGGVWGQYF. CDR3 bases: TGTGCCAGCAGCTTAGTAGGAGGCGTCTGGGGGCAGTACTTC.

This sequence joins TRBV11-2 and TRBJ2-7; 11 bases match TRBD2. The CDR3 extends over 14 amino acids. The junction had 4 bases not matched to a gene; V was cut back by 3 bases and J by 6 bases. Germline V gene lookup returns CDR1 SGHAT and CDR2 FQNNGV. DNA of the CDR3: TGTGCCAGCAGCTTTAGCGGGAGGGTGAGCGAGCAGTACTTC. It specifies CASSFSGRVSEQYF.

CDR3 bases: TGTGCCAGCAGCAGGACAGGGACCCTCTCCTACGAGCAGTACTTC. The encoded protein is CASSRTGTLSYEQYF. The chain links TRBV5-4 to TRBJ2-7, with 8 bases fitting TRBD1. CDR1 and CDR2 (germline): SGHNT, YYREEE (reference sequence). Germline trimming cut 4 bases from V and 0 bases from J; bases unmatched to any gene: 6. The CDR3 sequence is 15 residues long.

The chain has TRBV27 and TRBJ2-5; TRBD2 matches 8 bases. This CDR3 has 15 residues. Germline CDR1 and CDR2: MNHEY and SMNVEV (reference sequence). V trimming: 8 bases; J trimming: 3 bases; junction bases outside the gene matches: 11. The CDR3 region is CASALLAGIKETQYF. The CDR3 DNA reads TGTGCCAGCGCCTTATTAGCGGGAATCAAAGAGACCCAGTACTTC.

This clone was detected only once. The rearrangement joins TRBV5-4 to TRBJ1-2, with TRBD1 as a possible D gene (5 bases). Germline V gene lookup returns CDR1 SGHNT and CDR2 YYREEE (reference sequence). There are 15 residues in the CDR3. Trimming removed 4 bases at V and 4 bases at J, with 17 bases between. CDR3: CASSHRDRGIYGYTF. CDR3 DNA: TGTGCCAGCAGCCATCGGGACCGCGGAATCTATGGCTACACCTTC.

The chain couples TRBV6-6 to TRBJ2-7; tentative D call: TRBD1 (6 bases). V shed 6 bases and J shed 5 bases, with 14 bases lying between them. CDR3 length: 13 residues. The V gene's germline CDR1 is MNHNY and CDR2 SVGAGI (reference sequence). CDR3 loop: CASSPFGGHEQYF. The CDR3 coding sequence is TGTGCCAGCAGCCCCTTTGGGGGCCACGAGCAGTACTTC.

This clone was detected a few times. The CDR3 DNA sequence: TGCAGCGTGGTGGGGGGCCTGGACACTGAAGCTTTCTTT. Residues: CSVVGGLDTEAFF. The rearrangement links TRBV29-1 to TRBJ1-1, with a weak D call TRBD1 (6 bases). Germline assignment: CDR1 SQVTM and CDR2 ANQGSEA. The CDR3 length is 13 residues. Trimming removed 6 bases at V and 3 bases at J, with 14 bases between. Combining the CDR3 with reference TRBV29-1 and TRBJ1-1 gives the whole variable domain SAVISQKPSRDICQRGTSLTIQCQVDSQVTMMFWYRQQPGQSLTLIATANQGSEATYESGFVIDKFPISRPNLTFSTLTVSNMSPEDSSIYLCSVVGGLDTEAFFGQGTRLTVV.

V usage is TRBV7-9 and J usage is TRBJ1-3, with TRBD1 matching over 7 bases. Germline CDR1 SEHNR, CDR2 FQNEAQ (reference sequence). CDR3 length: 15 amino acids. V lost 5 bases to trimming and J lost 2 bases; unmatched junction nucleotides: 6. CDR3 in amino acids: CASSRQGKAGNTIYF. CDR3 bases: TGTGCCAGCAGCCGACAGGGCAAGGCTGGAAACACCATATATTTT.

This clone was seen only once. The chain couples TRBV28 to TRBJ2-7; D might be TRBD1 or TRBD2, each matching 5 bases. The germline gives CDR1 MDHEN, CDR2 SYDVKM. V lost 6 bases to trimming and J lost 7 bases, with 16 bases between them. The CDR3 consists of 13 residues. This CDR3 is CASRPRDPREQYF. The CDR3 coding sequence is TGTGCCAGCAGACCCCGGGACCCTAGGGAGCAGTACTTC.

The J gene is TRBJ2-5, the V gene TRBV29-1, with D perhaps matching TRBD1 (6 bases). This CDR3 comprises 13 residues. The V and J ends lost 4 bases and 7 bases respectively, with 16 bases between them. From germline, CDR1 is SQVTM and CDR2 ANQGSEA. In DNA, the CDR3 is TGCAGCGTTGTCCGGACAGTCTATTCGACCCAGTACTTC. It yields the protein CSVVRTVYSTQYF.

The chain employs TRBV7-9 and TRBJ2-1; 9 bases line up with TRBD1. Germline V gene data show CDR1 as SEHNR and CDR2 as FQNEAQ (reference sequence). J was trimmed by 7 bases and V by 1 base; bases with no gene match: 8. The CDR3 is made up of 16 amino acids. The CDR3 nucleotides read TGTGCCAGCAGCTTAGATCCGGGACAGGGAATAAATGAGCAGTTCTTC. Translation gives CASSLDPGQGINEQFF.

This chain links TRBV11-2 with TRBJ2-7, with D unresolved. V lost 0 bases and J 12 bases, leaving 21 bases between the germline ends. There are 15 residues in the CDR3. Germline V gene lookup returns CDR1 SGHAT and CDR2 FQNNGV. The CDR3 sequence is CASSLDGGGRPNTYF. CDR3 DNA sequence: TGTGCCAGCAGCTTAGATGGTGGCGGTCGCCCAAACACGTACTTC.

V gene TRBV15 combines with J gene TRBJ2-5; D may be TRBD2 (5 bases). With 3 bases removed from V and 7 bases from J, the gap between germline ends came to 21 bases. The CDR3 contains 16 residues. The V gene's germline CDR1 is LNHNV and CDR2 YYDKDF (reference sequence). CDR3 region: CATSSKREGPGLTQYF. CDR3 DNA: TGTGCCACCAGCAGCAAACGGGAAGGACCGGGTTTGACCCAGTACTTC.

The V and J genes are TRBV5-1 and TRBJ2-2; D is unresolved. V was clipped by 0 bases and J by 5 bases, with 5 bases between them. From germline, CDR1 is SGHRS and CDR2 YFSETQ. The CDR3 totals 13 residues. CDR3 sequence: CASSLEVTGELFF. CDR3 DNA: TGCGCCAGCAGCTTGGAGGTAACCGGGGAGCTGTTTTTT.

A single count supports this clone. This chain links TRBV7-9 with TRBJ1-1, with TRBD1 identical over 8 bases. With 4 bases clipped from V and 1 base from J, the junction kept 5 bases outside the gene matches. The germline V gene encodes CDR1 SEHNR and CDR2 FQNEAQ (reference sequence). The CDR3 is 15 amino acids. CDR3 in DNA: TGTGCCAGCAGCTCACAGGGGGGAGGGAACACTGAAGCTTTCTTT. Its translation is CASSSQGGGNTEAFF.

The chain employs TRBV5-1 and TRBJ2-1; 7 bases agree with TRBD1. The CDR3 spans 14 residues. Looked up from germline, CDR1 is SGHRS and CDR2 is YFSETQ. Trimming cost V 9 bases and J 8 bases; bases outside gene matches: 14. The CDR3 coding sequence is TGCGCCACTCACAAGACAGGGACGATGGATGAGCAGTTCTTC. The encoded protein is CATHKTGTMDEQFF.

The V gene is TRBV11-3, the J gene TRBJ2-2; TRBD1 agrees at 7 bases. The J segment lost 6 bases and the V segment lost 5 bases, leaving 9 bases of the junction unmatched. This CDR3 region has 15 residues. The germline V gene encodes CDR1 SGHNT and CDR2 YENEEA. CDR3 sequence (DNA): TGTGCCAGCAGCCTTATGTCCCAGGGGGCCGGGGAGCTGTTTTTT. It encodes CASSLMSQGAGELFF.

The rearrangement joins TRBV4-1 to TRBJ1-5; no clear D gene. This CDR3 contains 15 residues. Germline lookup yields CDR1 MGHRA and CDR2 YSYEKL. Trimming took off 4 bases at V and 0 bases at J, with 10 bases between the two ends. The chain's CDR3 is CASSRDGTSNQPQHF. In DNA, the CDR3 is TGCGCCAGCAGCCGAGACGGAACTAGCAATCAGCCCCAGCATTTT.